Included here is one T cell receptor beta chain sequence, with context. The antigen is not known. The sample originates from a study of post-analysis software for immune sequencing data. Study-wide findings and caveats: About five TRBV segments occurring more often in patients than controls included TRBV5-6, TRBV5-1 and TRBV20-1.

From germline, CDR1 is MDHEN and CDR2 SYDVKM. V was cut by 4 bases and J by 6 bases, with 16 bases left in between. The CDR3 sequence is 16 residues long. Unique molecular identifiers tagged the TCR beta cDNA libraries. MiXCR, applied by TCRdb to the PCR reads, yields one record per CDR3 protein. The repertoire holds 380,000 or so distinct CDR3 sequences, roughly 35% seen once, with under 15% in the top ten. The gene calls are TRBV28 and TRBJ1-6, with a tentative D call TRBD1 (5 bases). The specimen sequenced was blood. The receptor was derived from a girl aged 10 to 17 with multiple sclerosis. In nucleotides, the CDR3 is TGTGCCAGCAGTTACAGGACACTCAGTCTTAATTCACCCCTCCACTTT. Translated, it gives CASSYRTLSLNSPLHF.